This T cell receptor (beta chain) was sequenced in a study of shared clonotypes between healthy human individuals. The CD4+ fraction was divided into a CD45RA+ naive subset and a CD45RA-negative memory subset. The CDR3 sequence is 15 residues long. Germline assignment: CDR1 MGHRA and CDR2 YSYEKL. The ends were cut back, 4 bases at V and 1 base at J, with 11 bases in the middle. Study-wide results and caveats: Naive subsets, compared against memory subsets, generally had larger estimated richness values. Clonotypes not shared had lower generation probabilities than those common to all four donors.

Comment on this clone: What it binds is unknown.

Assay: immunoSEQ multiplex PCR; the TCRdb copy retains only in-frame clones and omits some. Counted here are about 1.1 million clones, 60% to 80% occurring once; the ten biggest clones make up 0.89%. This receptor was taken from a man aged 18 to 29 in good health. Some clones in this sample may be carry-over from other donors' samples. The specimen sequenced was memory CD4+ T cells from PBMCs. As for subset: CD45RA-negative fraction. The V call is TRBV4-1, the J call TRBJ1-3; perhaps TRBD1 as D (5 bases). The CDR3 nucleotides read TGCGCCAGCAGCCGAGAGGGGTGGTCTGGAAACACCATATATTTT. Translated, it gives CASSREGWSGNTIYF.